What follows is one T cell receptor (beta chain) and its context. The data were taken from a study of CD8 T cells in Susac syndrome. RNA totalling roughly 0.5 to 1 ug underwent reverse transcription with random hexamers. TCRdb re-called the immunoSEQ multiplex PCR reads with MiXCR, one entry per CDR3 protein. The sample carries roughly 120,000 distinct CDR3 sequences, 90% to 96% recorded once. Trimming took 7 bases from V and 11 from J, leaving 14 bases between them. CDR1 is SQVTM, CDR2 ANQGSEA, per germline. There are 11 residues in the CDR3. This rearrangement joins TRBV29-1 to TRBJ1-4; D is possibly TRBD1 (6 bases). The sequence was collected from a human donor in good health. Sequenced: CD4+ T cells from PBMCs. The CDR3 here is CSAAWGGKLFF. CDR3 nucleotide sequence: TGCAGCGCCGCCTGGGGGGGCAAACTGTTTTTT.